A single sample is the source of the 15 T cell receptor beta chains below, sequenced in a study of blood T cell repertoires in COVID-19. The table came from immunoSEQ multiplex PCR; TCRdb's copy has only in-frame clones and leaves some out. The sample shows roughly 180,000 clones, 80% to 90% of them seen only once. Sequenced input: PBMCs or T cells enriched from blood (not recorded which). The receptors were sampled from a woman aged 45-65 years in a cohort exposed to, infected with or recovered from COVID-19 (not recorded which).

The chain recombines TRBV24-1 with TRBJ2-1; no definite D call. V lost 2 bases to trimming and J lost 6 bases, with 13 bases between them. The CDR3 sequence is 15 residues long. Germline CDR1 and CDR2: KGHDR and SFDVKD. The CDR3 DNA follows: TGTGCCACCAGTGATTCCCAGATCAAATCCAATGAGCAGTTCTTC. Amino acids: CATSDSQIKSNEQFF.

This clone appeared a few times. This sequence joins TRBV5-1 and TRBJ1-6, with D possibly TRBD1 on 6 matching bases. This CDR3 is 13 amino acids long. V was clipped by 3 bases and J by 10 bases, with 11 bases between them. Germline-derived CDR1 and CDR2 are SGHRS and YFSETQ. As DNA, the CDR3 is TGCGCCAGCAGCTGGGACAATCGGTCACCCCTCCACTTT. Protein sequence: CASSWDNRSPLHF.

As for this clone: A junction end diverges from the germline sequence, so it may reflect a read error. Here the CDR3 reads CASRGRGYPPPYEQYF. Written as DNA, the CDR3 is TGTGCTAGCAGGGGCAGGGGTTACCCCCCGCCCTACGAGCAGTACTTC. This chain joins TRBV7-7 and TRBJ2-7; the D gene is possibly TRBD1 (6 bases). The CDR3 covers 16 residues. Looked up from germline, CDR1 is SSHAT and CDR2 is FNYEAQ (reference sequence).

This clone appeared once. The J gene is TRBJ1-4, the V gene TRBV28, with D possibly matching TRBD1 (6 bases). The V gene's germline CDR1 is MDHEN and CDR2 SYDVKM. The CDR3 has 17 amino acids. Between the trimmed V and J ends, which lost 6 bases and 7 bases, there was a span of 24 bases. The CDR3 bases are TGTGCCAGCAGCCCTGGGGGGGCAGTTCTCTTTAGTGAAAAACTGTTTTTT. Translation: CASSPGGAVLFSEKLFF.

The V gene is TRBV30, the J gene TRBJ1-2; D is possibly TRBD1 (5 bases). This CDR3 spans 15 amino acids. Germline lookup yields CDR1 GTSNPN and CDR2 SVGIG (reference sequence). Trimming stripped 4 bases from V and 4 bases from J, with 19 bases between. The CDR3 sequence is CAWTLLGGEGYGYTF. The CDR3 DNA sequence: TGTGCCTGGACCCTCCTGGGGGGGGAAGGCTATGGCTACACCTTC.

The gene calls are TRBV2 and TRBJ2-5; 8 bases are shared with TRBD1. The CDR3 runs to 13 residues. Germline V CDR1 and CDR2: SNHLY, FYNNEI. Trimming at V came to 6 bases and at J to 7 bases, leaving 7 bases not matched to a gene. The CDR3 bases are TGTGCCAGCAGCAACAGGGGGTCTGGGACCCAGTACTTC. This translates into CASSNRGSGTQYF.

The V gene is TRBV9, the J gene TRBJ2-7, with 9 nucleotides matching TRBD1. Unmatched junction bases numbered 5, after V lost 4 bases and J lost 3 bases. The germline V gene encodes CDR1 SGDLS and CDR2 YYNGEE. This CDR3 contains 14 residues. CDR3 in DNA: TGTGCCAGCAGCCCGACAGGGGGTTACTACGAGCAGTACTTC. This gives the protein CASSPTGGYYEQYF.

This clone appeared a single time. The V gene is TRBV19, the J gene TRBJ1-2, with 8 bases lining up with TRBD1. The CDR3 spans 13 residues. V trimming: 7 bases; J trimming: 8 bases; junction bases outside the gene matches: 9. Per germline, CDR1 LNHDA and CDR2 SQIVND (reference sequence). DNA of the CDR3: TGTGCCAGTACCCCGACAGGGGTTACCGGCTACACCTTC. This translates into CASTPTGVTGYTF.

The CDR3 DNA is TGTGCCAGCAGCCCAACCCGGGACCAAGAGACCCAGTACTTC. This gives the protein CASSPTRDQETQYF. This chain links TRBV13 with TRBJ2-5; D is uncertain. The CDR3 loop spans 14 amino acids. Germline assignment: CDR1 PRHDT and CDR2 FYEKMQ (reference sequence). Trimming left V 5 bases short and J 0 bases short, with 10 bases between.

This chain uses TRBV30 with TRBJ1-4; D is uncertain. Trimming took 3 bases from V and 6 from J, leaving 11 bases between them. The germline gives CDR1 GTSNPN, CDR2 SVGIG (reference sequence). This CDR3 spans 13 amino acids. The CDR3 is CAWSRTRDEKLFF. CDR3 sequence (DNA): TGTGCCTGGAGCCGCACGCGGGATGAAAAACTGTTTTTT.

The genes are TRBV7-2 and TRBJ1-1; no clear D gene. The CDR3 is 13 residues long. With 1 base removed from V and 8 bases from J, the gap between germline ends came to 11 bases. Germline V CDR1 and CDR2: SGHTA, FQGNSA. The CDR3 is CASSLGAGSEAFF. CDR3 coding DNA: TGTGCCAGCAGCTTAGGAGCAGGCTCAGAAGCTTTCTTT.

The rearrangement joins TRBV9 to TRBJ1-4; 9 nucleotides agree with TRBD1. Germline assignment: CDR1 SGDLS and CDR2 YYNGEE. J lost 6 bases, V lost 2 bases, and 5 bases had no gene match. This CDR3 spans 15 amino acids. The CDR3: CASSVGDREYEKLFF. CDR3 coding DNA: TGTGCCAGCAGCGTCGGGGACAGGGAATATGAAAAACTGTTTTTT.

V gene TRBV7-2 combines with J gene TRBJ1-2; 8 positions match TRBD1. V dropped 8 bases and J dropped 3; count of bases not matched to a gene: 14. This CDR3 spans 16 amino acids. Germline values: CDR1 SGHTA, CDR2 FQGNSA. CDR3 loop: CASGGSQAGGYYGYTF. The CDR3 DNA reads TGTGCCAGCGGGGGTAGCCAGGCAGGGGGCTACTATGGCTACACCTTC.

V gene TRBV5-1 combines with J gene TRBJ1-1; tentatively, D is TRBD1 (5 bases). The CDR3 sequence is 13 residues long. The V end lost 5 bases, the J end lost 1 base, and 9 bases lay between the germline ends. CDR1 is SGHRS, CDR2 YFSETQ, per germline. In nucleotides, the CDR3 is TGCGCCAGCAGGGACACCGCGAACACTGAAGCTTTCTTT. It encodes CASRDTANTEAFF.

The chain uses TRBV21-1 and TRBJ1-6; the DNA was not compared with TRBD1, the D call given in the table. TRBV21-1 is shown as a pseudogene. The CDR3 loop spans 19 amino acids. For the CDR3, the DNA is TGTGCCAGCAGCAAACACGGAGGAGGAACAGGGGCCTATAATTCACCCCTCCACTTT. Its translation is CASSKHGGGTGAYNSPLHF.